This TCR beta chain came from a study of CD4 and CD8 cells across lung adenocarcinoma regions. Trimming removed 4 bases at V and 7 bases at J, with 13 bases between. Germline CDR1 and CDR2: WNHNN and SYGVQD (reference sequence). The CDR3 sequence is 14 residues long. MiXCR, applied by TCRdb to the PCR reads, yields one record per CDR3 protein. The sample consists of about 19,000 distinct CDR3 sequences, around 50% of them appearing once. The patients had localized lung adenocarcinoma, a non-small cell subtype. The genes are TRBV10-1 and TRBJ2-2, with D uncertain. This clonotype originated in a male donor with lung adenocarcinoma. The CD4 and CD8 labels of this study may be unreliable. Sequencing was carried out using CD8+ T cells from the margin of a lung tumor. CDR3 nucleotides: TGCGCCAGCAGTGCAGACTCGGCCGTCGGGGAGCTGTTTTTT. Translated: CASSADSAVGELFF.